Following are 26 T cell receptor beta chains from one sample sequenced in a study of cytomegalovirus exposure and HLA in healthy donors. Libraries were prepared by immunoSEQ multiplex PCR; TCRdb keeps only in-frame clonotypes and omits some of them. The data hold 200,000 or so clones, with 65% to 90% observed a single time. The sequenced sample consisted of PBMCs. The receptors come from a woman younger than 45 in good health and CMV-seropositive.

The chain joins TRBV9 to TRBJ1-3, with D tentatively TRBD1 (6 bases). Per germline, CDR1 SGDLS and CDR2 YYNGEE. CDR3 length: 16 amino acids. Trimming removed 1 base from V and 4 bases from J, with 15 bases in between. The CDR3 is CASSVFSAGAGNTIYF. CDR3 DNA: TGTGCCAGCAGCGTATTTTCGGCAGGGGCAGGAAACACCATATATTTT. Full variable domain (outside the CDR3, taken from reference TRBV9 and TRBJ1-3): DSGVTQTPKHLITATGQRVTLRCSPRSGDLSVYWYQQSLDQGLQFLIQYYNGEERAKGNILERFSAQQFPDLHSELNLSSLELGDSALYFCASSVFSAGAGNTIYFGEGSWLTVV.

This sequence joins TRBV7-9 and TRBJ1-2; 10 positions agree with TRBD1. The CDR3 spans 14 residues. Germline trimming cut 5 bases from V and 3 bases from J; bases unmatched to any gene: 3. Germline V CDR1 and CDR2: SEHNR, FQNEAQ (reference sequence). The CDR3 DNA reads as TGTGCCAGCAGCAGGGACAGGGGCGACTATGGCTACACCTTC. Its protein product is CASSRDRGDYGYTF.

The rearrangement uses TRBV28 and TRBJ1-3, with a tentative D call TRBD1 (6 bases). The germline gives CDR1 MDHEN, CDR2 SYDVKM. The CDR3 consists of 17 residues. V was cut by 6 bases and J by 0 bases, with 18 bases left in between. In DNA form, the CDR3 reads TGTGCCAGCAGAGAACCTGCGGGGGGCAACTCTGGAAACACCATATATTTT. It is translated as CASREPAGGNSGNTIYF.

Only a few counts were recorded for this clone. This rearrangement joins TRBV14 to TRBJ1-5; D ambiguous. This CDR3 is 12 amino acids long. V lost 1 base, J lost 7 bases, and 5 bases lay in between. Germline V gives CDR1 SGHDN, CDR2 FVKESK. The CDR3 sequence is CASSQGPQPQHF. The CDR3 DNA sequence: TGTGCCAGCAGCCAAGGGCCCCAGCCCCAGCATTTT.

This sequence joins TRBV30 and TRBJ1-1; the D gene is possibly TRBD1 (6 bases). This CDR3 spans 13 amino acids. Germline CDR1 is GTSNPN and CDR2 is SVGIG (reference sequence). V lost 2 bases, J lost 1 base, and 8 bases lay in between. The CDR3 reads CAWSTGTNTEAFF. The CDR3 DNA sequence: TGTGCCTGGAGTACAGGGACGAACACTGAAGCTTTCTTT.

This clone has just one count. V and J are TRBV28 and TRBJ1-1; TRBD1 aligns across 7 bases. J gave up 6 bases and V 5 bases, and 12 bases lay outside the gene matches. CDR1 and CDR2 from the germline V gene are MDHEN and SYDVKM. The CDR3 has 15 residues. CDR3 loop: CASSRGGGLSAEAFF. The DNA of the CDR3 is TGTGCCAGCAGTCGAGGGGGCGGCCTTTCCGCTGAAGCTTTCTTT.

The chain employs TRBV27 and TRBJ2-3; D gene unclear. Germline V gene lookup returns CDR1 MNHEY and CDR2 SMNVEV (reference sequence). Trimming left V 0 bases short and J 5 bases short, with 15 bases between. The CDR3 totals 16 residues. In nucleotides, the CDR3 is TGTGCCAGCAGTTTATCCCCGCGGCCGAACATAGATACGCAGTATTTT. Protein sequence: CASSLSPRPNIDTQYF.

In nucleotides, the CDR3 is TGTGCCAGTAGTAGCGTAGGAGGGCAGACCCAGTACTTC. This gives the protein CASSSVGGQTQYF. The gene calls are TRBV19 and TRBJ2-5, with D possibly matching TRBD2 (6 bases). V lost 4 bases to trimming and J lost 6 bases, with 12 bases between them. The CDR3 is 13 residues long. Germline lookup yields CDR1 LNHDA and CDR2 SQIVND (reference sequence).

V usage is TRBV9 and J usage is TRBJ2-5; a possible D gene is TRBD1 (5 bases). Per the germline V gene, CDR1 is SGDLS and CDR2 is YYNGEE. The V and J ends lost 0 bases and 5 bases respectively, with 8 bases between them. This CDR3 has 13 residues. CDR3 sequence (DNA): TGTGCCAGCAGCGTAGAGGGGCGGGAGACCCAGTACTTC. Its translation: CASSVEGRETQYF.

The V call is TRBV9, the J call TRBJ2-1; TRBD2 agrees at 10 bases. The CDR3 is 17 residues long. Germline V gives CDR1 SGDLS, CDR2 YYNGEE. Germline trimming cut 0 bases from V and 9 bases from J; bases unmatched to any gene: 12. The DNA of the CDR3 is TGTGCCAGCAGCGTAGGGGCCACGCCTAGCGGGAGAACTGAGCAGTTCTTC. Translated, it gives CASSVGATPSGRTEQFF.

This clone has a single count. CDR3 sequence reads: CASSVGSLAQGNYGYTF. The CDR3 bases are TGTGCCAGCAGCGTAGGCTCCTTGGCGCAGGGAAACTATGGCTACACCTTC. V and J are TRBV9 and TRBJ1-2; D may be TRBD1 (5 bases). Germline V gene lookup returns CDR1 SGDLS and CDR2 YYNGEE. The CDR3 is made up of 17 amino acids. V shed 0 bases and J shed 2 bases, with 17 bases lying between them.

The CDR3 protein is CASSPGREGVYEQYF. The CDR3 DNA reads TGTGCCAGCAGCCCCGGGCGGGAGGGCGTGTACGAGCAGTACTTC. The chain joins TRBV11-2 to TRBJ2-7, with 9 nucleotides matching TRBD2. V shed 5 bases, J shed 4 bases, and the junction held 9 bases outside the gene matches. CDR1 SGHAT and CDR2 FQNNGV come from the germline V gene. CDR3 length: 15 residues.

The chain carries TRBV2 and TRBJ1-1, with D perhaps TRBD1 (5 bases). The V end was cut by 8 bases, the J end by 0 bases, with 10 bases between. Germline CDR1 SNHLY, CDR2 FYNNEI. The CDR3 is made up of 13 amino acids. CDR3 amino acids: CASLQALNTEAFF. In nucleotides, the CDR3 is TGTGCCAGCTTACAGGCTTTGAACACTGAAGCTTTCTTT.

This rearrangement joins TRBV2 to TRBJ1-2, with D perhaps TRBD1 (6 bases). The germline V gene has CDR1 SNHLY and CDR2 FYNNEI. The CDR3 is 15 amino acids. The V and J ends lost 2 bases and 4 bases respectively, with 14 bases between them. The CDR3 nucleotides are TGTGCCAGCAGTGAATCAGGGACACGTGGCTATGGCTACACCTTC. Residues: CASSESGTRGYGYTF.

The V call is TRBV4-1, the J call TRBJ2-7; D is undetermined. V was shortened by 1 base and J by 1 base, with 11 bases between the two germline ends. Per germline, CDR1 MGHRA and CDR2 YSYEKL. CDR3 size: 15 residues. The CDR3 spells CASSQARRLSYEQYF. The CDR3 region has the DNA TGCGCCAGCAGCCAAGCCCGGCGGCTGTCCTACGAGCAGTACTTC.

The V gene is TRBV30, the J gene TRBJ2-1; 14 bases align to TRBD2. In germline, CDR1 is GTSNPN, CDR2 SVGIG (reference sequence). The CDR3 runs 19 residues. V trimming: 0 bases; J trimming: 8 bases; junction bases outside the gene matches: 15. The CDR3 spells CAWSVWTSGRNRMTDEQFF. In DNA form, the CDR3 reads TGTGCCTGGAGTGTCTGGACTAGCGGGAGGAATCGTATGACCGATGAGCAGTTCTTC.

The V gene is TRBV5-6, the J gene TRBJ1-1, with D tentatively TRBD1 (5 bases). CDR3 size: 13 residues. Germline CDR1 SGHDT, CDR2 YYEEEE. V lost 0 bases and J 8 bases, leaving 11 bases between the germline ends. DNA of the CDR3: TGTGCCAGCAGCTTGGGGATAGGACAAGAAGCTTTCTTT. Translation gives CASSLGIGQEAFF.

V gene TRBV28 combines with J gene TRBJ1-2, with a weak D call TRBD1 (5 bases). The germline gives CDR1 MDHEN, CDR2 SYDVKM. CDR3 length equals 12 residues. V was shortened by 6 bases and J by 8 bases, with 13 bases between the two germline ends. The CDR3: CASSLGVSGYTF. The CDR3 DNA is TGTGCCAGCAGCCTAGGGGTTTCCGGCTACACCTTC.

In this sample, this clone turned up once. In nucleotides, the CDR3 is TGTGCCAGCAGCCCACGACTAGCGGGAGGGCCAGGAGGGAATGAGCAGTTCTTC. It codes for CASSPRLAGGPGGNEQFF. This chain joins TRBV7-2 and TRBJ2-1; the match to TRBD2 covers 14 bases. This CDR3 is built from 18 residues. Germline lookup yields CDR1 SGHTA and CDR2 FQGNSA. Trimming took 5 bases from V and 7 from J; bases not matched to a gene: 13. Full variable domain (missing parts from reference TRBV7-2 and TRBJ2-1): GAGVSQSPSNKVTEKGKDVELRCDPISGHTALYWYRQSLGQGLEFLIYFQGNSAPDKSGLPSDRFSAERTGGSVSTLTIQRTQQEDSAVYLCASSPRLAGGPGGNEQFFGPGTRLTVL.

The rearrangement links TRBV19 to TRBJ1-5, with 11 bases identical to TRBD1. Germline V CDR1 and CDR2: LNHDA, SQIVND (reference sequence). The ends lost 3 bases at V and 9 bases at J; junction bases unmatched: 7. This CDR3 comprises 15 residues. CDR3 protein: CASSIYGTGGTPQHF. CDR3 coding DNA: TGTGCCAGTAGTATCTACGGGACAGGGGGGACGCCCCAGCATTTT.

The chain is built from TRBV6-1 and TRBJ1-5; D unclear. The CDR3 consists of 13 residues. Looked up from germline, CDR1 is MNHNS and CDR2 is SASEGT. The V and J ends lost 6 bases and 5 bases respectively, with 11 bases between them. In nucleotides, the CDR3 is TGTGCCAGCAGCATCTTTCAGGATCAGCCCCAGCATTTT. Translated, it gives CASSIFQDQPQHF.

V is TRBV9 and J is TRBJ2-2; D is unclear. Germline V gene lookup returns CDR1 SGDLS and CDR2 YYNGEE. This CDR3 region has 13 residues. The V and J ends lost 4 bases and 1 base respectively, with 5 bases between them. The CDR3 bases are TGTGCCAGCAGCAGACAGAACACCGGGGAGCTGTTTTTT. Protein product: CASSRQNTGELFF.

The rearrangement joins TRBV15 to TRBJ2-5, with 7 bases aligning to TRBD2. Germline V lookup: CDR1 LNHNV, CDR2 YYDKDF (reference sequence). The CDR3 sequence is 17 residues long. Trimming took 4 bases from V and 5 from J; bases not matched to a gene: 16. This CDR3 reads CATSTREAPVFLETQYF. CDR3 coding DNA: TGTGCCACCAGCACCCGGGAGGCACCCGTCTTTCTCGAGACCCAGTACTTC.

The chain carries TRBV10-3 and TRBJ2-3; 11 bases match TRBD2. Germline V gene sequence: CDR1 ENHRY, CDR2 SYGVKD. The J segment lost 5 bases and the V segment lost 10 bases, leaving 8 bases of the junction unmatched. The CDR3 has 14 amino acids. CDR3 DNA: TGTGCCACCACCCTAGCGGGAGGTGGAGATACGCAGTATTTT. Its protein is CATTLAGGGDTQYF.

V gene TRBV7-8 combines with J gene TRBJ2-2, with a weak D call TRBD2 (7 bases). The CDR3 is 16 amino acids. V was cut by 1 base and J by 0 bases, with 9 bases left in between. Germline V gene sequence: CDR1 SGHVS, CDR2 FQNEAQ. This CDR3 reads CASSLEGGANTGELFF. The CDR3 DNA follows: TGTGCCAGCAGCTTAGAAGGGGGGGCGAACACCGGGGAGCTGTTTTTT.

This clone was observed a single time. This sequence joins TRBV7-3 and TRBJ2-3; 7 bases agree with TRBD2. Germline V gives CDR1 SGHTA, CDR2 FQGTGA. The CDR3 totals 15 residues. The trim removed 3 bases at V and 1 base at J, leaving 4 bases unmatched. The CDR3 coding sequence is TGTGCCAGCAGCTTCACTGCGGGAGGCACAGATACGCAGTATTTT. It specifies CASSFTAGGTDTQYF.